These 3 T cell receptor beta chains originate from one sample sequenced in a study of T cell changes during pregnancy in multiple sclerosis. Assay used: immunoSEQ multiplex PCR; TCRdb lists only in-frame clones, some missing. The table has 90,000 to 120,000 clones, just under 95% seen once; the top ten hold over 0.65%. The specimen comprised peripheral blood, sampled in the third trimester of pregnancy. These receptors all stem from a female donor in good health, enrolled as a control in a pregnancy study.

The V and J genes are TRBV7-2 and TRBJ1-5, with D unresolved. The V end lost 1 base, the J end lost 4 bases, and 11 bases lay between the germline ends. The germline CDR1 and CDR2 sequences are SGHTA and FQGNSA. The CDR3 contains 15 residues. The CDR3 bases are TGTGCCAGCAGCTTAGAATATTTCCCGAATCAGCCCCAGCATTTT. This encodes CASSLEYFPNQPQHF.

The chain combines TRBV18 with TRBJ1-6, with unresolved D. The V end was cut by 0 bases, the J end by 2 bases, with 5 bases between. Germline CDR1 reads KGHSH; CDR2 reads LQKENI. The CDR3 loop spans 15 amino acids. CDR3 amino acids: CASSPPEPYNSPLHF. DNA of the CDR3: TGTGCCAGCTCACCACCGGAGCCCTATAATTCACCCCTCCACTTT.

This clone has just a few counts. CDR3 DNA sequence: TGTGCCACCAGTACAGGGTCCGCGCCCTATGGCTACACCTTC. It specifies CATSTGSAPYGYTF. The chain links TRBV15 to TRBJ1-2, with D tentatively TRBD1 (6 bases). The germline V gene has CDR1 LNHNV and CDR2 YYDKDF (reference sequence). The CDR3 covers 14 residues. Trimming stripped 6 bases from V and 4 bases from J, with 15 bases between.